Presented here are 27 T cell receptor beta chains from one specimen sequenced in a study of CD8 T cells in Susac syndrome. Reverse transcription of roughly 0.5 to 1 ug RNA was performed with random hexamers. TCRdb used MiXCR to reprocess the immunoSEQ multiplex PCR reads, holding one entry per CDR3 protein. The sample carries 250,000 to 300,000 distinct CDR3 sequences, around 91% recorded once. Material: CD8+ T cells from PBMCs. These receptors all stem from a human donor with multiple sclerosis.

The CDR3 protein is CASSVGGSSGIGDEQFF. The CDR3 DNA reads as TGTGCCAGCAGCGTAGGGGGGTCTTCTGGGATCGGGGATGAGCAGTTCTTC. The chain couples TRBV9 to TRBJ2-1; D might be TRBD1 or TRBD2, each matching 5 bases. The CDR3 loop spans 17 amino acids. CDR1 is SGDLS and CDR2 is YYNGEE in the germline V gene. V was pared by 0 bases and J by 8 bases, with 21 bases between.

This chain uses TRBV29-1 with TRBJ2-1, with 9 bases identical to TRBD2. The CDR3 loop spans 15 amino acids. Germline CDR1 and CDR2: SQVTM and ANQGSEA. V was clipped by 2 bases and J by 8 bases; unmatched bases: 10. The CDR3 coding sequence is TGCAGCGTTGAAACGGGGGCTAGCGGGATACATGAGCAGTTCTTC. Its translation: CSVETGASGIHEQFF.

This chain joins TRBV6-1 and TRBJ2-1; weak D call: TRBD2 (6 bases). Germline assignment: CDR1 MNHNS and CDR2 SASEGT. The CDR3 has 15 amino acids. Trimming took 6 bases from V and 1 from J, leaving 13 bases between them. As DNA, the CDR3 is TGTGCCAGCAGCCAAATAGCGGAGTCCTACAATGAGCAGTTCTTC. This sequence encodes CASSQIAESYNEQFF.

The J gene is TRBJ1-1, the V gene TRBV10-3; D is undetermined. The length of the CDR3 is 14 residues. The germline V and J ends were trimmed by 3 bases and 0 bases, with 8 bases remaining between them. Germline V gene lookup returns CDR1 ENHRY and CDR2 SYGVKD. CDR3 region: CAISDEDLNTEAFF. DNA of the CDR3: TGTGCCATCAGTGACGAGGATTTGAACACTGAAGCTTTCTTT.

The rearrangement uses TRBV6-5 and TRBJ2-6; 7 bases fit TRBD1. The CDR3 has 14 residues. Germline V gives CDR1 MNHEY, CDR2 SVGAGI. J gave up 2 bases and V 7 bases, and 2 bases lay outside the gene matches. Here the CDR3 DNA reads TGTGCCAGCACTCAGGGGGCTGGGGCCAACGTCCTGACTTTC. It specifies CASTQGAGANVLTF.

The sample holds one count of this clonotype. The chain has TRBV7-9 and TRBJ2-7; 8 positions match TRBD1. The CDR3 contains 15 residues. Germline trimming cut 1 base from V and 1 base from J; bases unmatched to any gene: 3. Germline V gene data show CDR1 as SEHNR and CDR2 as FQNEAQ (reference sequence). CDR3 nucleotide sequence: TGTGCCAGCAGCTTAGTGGGACAGGCTTCCTACGAGCAGTACTTC. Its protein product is CASSLVGQASYEQYF.

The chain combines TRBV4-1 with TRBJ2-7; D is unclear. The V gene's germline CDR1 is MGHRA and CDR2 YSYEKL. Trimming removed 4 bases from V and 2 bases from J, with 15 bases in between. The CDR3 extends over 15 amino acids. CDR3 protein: CASSPSEAGTYEQYF. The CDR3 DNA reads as TGCGCCAGCAGCCCCTCAGAGGCAGGAACCTACGAGCAGTACTTC.

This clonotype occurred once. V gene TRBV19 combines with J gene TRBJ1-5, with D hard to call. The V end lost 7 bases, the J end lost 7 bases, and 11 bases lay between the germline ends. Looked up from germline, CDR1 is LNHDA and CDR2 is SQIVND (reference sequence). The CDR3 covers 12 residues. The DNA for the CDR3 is TGTGCCAGTACCTCAACGGGGCAGCCCCAGCATTTT. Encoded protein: CASTSTGQPQHF.

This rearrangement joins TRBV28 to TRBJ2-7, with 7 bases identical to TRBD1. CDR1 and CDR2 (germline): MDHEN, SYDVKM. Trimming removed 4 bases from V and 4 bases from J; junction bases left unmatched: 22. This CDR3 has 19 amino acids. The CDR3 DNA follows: TGTGCCAGCAGTTCAACCTCTATGGGGGACAGATTCTCTCTTTACGAGCAGTACTTC. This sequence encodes CASSSTSMGDRFSLYEQYF. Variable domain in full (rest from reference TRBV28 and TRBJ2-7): DVKVTQSSRYLVKRTGEKVFLECVQDMDHENMFWYRQDPGLGLRLIYFSYDVKMKEKGDIPEGYSVSREKKERFSLILESASTNQTSMYLCASSSTSMGDRFSLYEQYFGPGTRLTVT.

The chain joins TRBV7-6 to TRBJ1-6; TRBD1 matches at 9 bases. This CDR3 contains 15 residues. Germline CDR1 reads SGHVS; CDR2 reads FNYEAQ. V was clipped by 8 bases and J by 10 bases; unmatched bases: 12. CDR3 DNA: TGTGCCAGCTCCCCAACCGGGACAGGGCAATCACCCCTCCACTTT. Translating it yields CASSPTGTGQSPLHF.

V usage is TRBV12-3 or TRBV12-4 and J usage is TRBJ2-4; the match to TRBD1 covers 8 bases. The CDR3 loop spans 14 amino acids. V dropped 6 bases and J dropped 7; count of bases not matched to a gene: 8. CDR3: CASSGTDRENIQYF. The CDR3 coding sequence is TGTGCCAGCAGCGGAACGGACAGGGAGAACATTCAGTACTTC.

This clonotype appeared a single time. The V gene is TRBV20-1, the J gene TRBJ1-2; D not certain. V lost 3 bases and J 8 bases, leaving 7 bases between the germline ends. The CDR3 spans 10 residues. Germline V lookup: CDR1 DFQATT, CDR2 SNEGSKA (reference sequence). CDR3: CSASSQGYTF. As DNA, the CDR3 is TGCAGTGCTAGTTCGCAGGGCTACACCTTC.

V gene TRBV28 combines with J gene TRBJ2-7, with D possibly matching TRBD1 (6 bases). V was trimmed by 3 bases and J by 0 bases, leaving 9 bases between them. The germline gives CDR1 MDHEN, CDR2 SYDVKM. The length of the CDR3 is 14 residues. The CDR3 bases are TGTGCCAGCAGTTTCCAGGGGACCTCCTACGAGCAGTACTTC. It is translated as CASSFQGTSYEQYF.

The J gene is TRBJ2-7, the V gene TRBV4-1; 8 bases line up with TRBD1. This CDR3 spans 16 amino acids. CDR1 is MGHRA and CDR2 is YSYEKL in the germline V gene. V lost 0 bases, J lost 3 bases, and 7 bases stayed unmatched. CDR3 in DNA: TGCGCCAGCAGCCAAGAATCGACAGGGGTCAACTACGAGCAGTACTTC. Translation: CASSQESTGVNYEQYF.

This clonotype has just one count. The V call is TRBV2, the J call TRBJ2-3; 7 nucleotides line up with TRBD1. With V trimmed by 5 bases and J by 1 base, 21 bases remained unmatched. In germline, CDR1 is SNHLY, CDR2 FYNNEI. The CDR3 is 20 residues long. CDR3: CASSFDRELPKARGTDTQYF. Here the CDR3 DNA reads TGTGCCAGCAGTTTCGACAGGGAGCTTCCGAAGGCTCGAGGCACAGATACGCAGTATTTT. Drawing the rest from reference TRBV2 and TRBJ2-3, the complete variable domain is EPEVTQTPSHQVTQMGQEVILRCVPISNHLYFYWYRQILGQKVEFLVSFYNNEISEKSEIFDDQFSVERPDGSNFTLKIRSTKLEDSAMYFCASSFDRELPKARGTDTQYFGPGTRLTVL.

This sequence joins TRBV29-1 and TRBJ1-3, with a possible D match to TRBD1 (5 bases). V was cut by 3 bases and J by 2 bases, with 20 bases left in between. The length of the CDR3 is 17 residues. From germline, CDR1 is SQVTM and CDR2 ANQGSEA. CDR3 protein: CSVDSGSGREAGNTIYF. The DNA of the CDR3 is TGCAGCGTTGATTCTGGGAGTGGCAGGGAGGCTGGAAACACCATATATTTT.

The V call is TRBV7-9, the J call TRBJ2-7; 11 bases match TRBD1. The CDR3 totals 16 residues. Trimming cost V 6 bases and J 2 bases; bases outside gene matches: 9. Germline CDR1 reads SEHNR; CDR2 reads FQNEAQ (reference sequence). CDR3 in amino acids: CASSSGTGGRAYEQYF. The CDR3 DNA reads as TGTGCCAGCAGTTCCGGGACAGGGGGTCGAGCCTACGAGCAGTACTTC.

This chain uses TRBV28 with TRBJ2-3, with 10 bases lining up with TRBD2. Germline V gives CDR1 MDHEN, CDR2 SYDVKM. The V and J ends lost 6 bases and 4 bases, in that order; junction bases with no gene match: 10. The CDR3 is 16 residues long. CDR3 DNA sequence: TGTGCCAGCAGCCCAGGGCTAGCGGGAGCTTCAGATACGCAGTATTTT. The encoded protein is CASSPGLAGASDTQYF.

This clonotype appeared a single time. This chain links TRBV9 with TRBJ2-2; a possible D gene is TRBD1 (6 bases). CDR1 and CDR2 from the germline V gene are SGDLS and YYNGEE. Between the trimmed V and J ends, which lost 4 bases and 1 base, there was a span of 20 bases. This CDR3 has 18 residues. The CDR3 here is CASSSPRRGSQNTGELFF. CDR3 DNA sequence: TGTGCCAGCAGCTCTCCCCGTAGGGGGAGCCAGAACACCGGGGAGCTGTTTTTT.

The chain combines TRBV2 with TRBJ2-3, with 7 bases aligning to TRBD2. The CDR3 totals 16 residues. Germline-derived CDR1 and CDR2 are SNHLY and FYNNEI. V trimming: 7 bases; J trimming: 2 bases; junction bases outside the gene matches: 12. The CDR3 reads CASKDMGGSLTDTQYF. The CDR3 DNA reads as TGTGCCAGCAAAGATATGGGGGGGAGCCTCACAGATACGCAGTATTTT.

The CDR3 region is CAWSVQAGNEQFF. Here the CDR3 DNA reads TGTGCCTGGAGTGTACAGGCCGGCAATGAGCAGTTCTTC. The chain combines TRBV30 with TRBJ2-1, with TRBD1 as a possible D gene (5 bases). Trimming pared 0 bases from V and 6 bases from J, leaving 9 bases between. The germline V gene has CDR1 GTSNPN and CDR2 SVGIG (reference sequence). This CDR3 spans 13 amino acids.

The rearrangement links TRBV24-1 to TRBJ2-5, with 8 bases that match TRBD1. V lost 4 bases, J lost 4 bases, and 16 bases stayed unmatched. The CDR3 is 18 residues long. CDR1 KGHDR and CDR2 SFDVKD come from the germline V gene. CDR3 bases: TGTGCCACCAGTGACTACCCGCGGACAGGGCCAGCAGGAGAGACCCAGTACTTC. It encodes CATSDYPRTGPAGETQYF.

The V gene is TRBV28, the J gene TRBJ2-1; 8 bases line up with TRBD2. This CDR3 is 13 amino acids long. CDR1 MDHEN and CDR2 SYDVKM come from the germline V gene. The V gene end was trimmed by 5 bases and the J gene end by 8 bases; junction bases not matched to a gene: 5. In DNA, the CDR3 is TGTGCCAGCAGTCCCGGGGGGGGCTATGAGCAGTTCTTC. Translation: CASSPGGGYEQFF.

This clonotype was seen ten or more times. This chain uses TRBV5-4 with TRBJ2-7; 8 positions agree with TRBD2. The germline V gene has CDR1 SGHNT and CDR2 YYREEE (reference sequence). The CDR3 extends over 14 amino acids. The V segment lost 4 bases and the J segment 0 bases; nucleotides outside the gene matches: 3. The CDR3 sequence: CASSLSGSSYEQYF. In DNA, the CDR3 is TGTGCCAGCAGCCTGAGCGGGAGCTCCTACGAGCAGTACTTC.

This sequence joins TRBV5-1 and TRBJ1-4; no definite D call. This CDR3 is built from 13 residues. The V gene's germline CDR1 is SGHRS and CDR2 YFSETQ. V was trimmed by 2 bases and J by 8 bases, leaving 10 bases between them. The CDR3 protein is CASSFWEGEKLFF. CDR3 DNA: TGCGCCAGCAGCTTCTGGGAAGGGGAAAAACTGTTTTTT.

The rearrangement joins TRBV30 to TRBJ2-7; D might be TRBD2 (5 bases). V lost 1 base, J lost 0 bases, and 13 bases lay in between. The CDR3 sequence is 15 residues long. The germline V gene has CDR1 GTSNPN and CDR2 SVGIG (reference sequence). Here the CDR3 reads CAWSARSGYSYEQYF. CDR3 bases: TGTGCCTGGAGTGCCAGAAGCGGATACTCCTACGAGCAGTACTTC.

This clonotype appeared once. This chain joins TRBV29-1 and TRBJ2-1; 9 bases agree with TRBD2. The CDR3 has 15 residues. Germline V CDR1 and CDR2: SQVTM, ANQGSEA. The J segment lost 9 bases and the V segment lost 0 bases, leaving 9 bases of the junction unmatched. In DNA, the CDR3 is TGCAGCGTTGAAGAAAGCGGGAGGATTCACTCTGAGCAGTTCTTC. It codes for CSVEESGRIHSEQFF.